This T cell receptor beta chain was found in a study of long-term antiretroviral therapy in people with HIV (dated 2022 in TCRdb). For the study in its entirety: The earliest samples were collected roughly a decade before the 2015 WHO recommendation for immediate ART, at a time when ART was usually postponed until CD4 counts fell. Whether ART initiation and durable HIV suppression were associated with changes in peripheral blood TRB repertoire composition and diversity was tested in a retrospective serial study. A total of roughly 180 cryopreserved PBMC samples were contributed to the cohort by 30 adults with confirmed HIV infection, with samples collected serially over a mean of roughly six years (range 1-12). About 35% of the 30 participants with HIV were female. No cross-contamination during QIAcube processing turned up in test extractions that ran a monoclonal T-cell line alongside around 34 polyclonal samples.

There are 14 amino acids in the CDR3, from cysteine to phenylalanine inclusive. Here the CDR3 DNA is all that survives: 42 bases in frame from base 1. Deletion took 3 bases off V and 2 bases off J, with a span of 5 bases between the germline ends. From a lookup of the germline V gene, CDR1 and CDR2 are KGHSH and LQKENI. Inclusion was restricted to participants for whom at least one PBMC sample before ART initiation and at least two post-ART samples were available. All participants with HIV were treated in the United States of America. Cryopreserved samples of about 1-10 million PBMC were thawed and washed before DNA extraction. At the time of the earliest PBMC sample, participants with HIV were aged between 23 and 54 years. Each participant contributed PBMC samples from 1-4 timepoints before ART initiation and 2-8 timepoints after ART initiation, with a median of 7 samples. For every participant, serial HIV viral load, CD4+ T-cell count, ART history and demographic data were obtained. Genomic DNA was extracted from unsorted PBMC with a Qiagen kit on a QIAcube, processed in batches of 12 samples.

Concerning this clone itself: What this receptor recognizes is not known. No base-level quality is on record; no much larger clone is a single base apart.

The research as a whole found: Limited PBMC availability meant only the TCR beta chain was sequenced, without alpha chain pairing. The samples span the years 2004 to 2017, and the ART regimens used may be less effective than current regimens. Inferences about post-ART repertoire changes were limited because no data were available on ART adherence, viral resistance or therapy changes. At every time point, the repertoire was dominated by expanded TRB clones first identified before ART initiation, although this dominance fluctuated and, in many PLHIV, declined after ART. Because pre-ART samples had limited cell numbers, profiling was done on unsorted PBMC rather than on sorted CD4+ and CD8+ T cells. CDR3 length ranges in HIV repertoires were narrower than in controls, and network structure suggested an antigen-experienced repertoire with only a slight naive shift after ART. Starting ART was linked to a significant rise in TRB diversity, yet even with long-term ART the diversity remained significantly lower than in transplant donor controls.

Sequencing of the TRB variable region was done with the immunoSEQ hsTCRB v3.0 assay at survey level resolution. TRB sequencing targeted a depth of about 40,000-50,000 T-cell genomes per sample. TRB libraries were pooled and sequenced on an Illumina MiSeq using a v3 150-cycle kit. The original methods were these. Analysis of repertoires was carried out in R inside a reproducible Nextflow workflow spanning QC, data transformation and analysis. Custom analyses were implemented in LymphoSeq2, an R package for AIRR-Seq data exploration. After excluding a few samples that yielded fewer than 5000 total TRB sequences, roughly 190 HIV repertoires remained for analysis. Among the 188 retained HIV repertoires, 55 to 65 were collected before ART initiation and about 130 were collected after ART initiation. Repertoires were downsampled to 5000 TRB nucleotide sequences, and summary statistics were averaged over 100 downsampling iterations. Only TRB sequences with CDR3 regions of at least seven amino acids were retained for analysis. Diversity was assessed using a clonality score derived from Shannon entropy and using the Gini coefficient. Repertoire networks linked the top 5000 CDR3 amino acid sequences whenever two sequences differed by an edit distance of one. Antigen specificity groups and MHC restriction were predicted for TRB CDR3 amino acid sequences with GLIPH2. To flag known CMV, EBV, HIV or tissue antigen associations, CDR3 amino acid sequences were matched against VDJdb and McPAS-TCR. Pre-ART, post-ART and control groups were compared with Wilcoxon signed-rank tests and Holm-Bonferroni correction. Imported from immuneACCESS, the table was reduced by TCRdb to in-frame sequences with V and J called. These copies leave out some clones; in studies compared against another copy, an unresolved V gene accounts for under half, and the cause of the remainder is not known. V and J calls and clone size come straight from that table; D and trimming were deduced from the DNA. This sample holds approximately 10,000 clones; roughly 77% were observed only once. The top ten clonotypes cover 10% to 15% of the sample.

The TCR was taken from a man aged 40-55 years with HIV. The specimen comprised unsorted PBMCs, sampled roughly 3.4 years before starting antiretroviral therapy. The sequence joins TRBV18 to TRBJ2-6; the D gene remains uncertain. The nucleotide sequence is TGTGCCAGCTCACCTCCGGCTGGGGCCAACGTCCTGACTTTC. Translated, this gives CASSPPAGANVLTF.